Listed here are 13 T cell receptor beta chains from one sample, sequenced in a study of early T cells in non-severe SARS-CoV-2 infection. TCRdb used MiXCR to reprocess the 5' RACE reads, holding one entry per CDR3 protein. The sample has 30,000 to 35,000 distinct CDR3 sequences, 6% to 7% seen once. What was sequenced was whole blood. The receptor set was obtained from an adult who was a healthcare worker with PCR-confirmed SARS-CoV-2 infection or an uninfected control (not recorded which).

There are many counts of this clonotype. J is TRBJ1-5 and V is TRBV2; unclear D gene. V lost 9 bases to trimming and J lost 6 bases, with 9 bases between them. The CDR3 extends over 11 amino acids. Per germline, CDR1 SNHLY and CDR2 FYNNEI. This CDR3 reads CASSPGQPQHF. The CDR3 nucleotides read TGTGCCAGTAGCCCCGGTCAGCCCCAGCATTTT.

This clonotype has a handful of counts. The V and J genes are TRBV4-2 and TRBJ2-7; the match to TRBD2 covers 8 bases. Germline CDR1 and CDR2: LGHNA and YNFKEQ. V shed 0 bases and J 2 bases; nucleotides not matched to a gene: 9. The length of the CDR3 is 17 residues. CDR3 bases: TGTGCCAGCAGCCAAGAGTCTACGGGCGGGGGGCCCTACGAGCAGTACTTC. This translates into CASSQESTGGGPYEQYF.

This clonotype was recorded a few times. The chain employs TRBV5-1 and TRBJ2-1, with TRBD2 matching 7 bases. The CDR3 covers 15 residues. V lost 0 bases to trimming and J lost 5 bases; unmatched junction nucleotides: 5. The germline V gene encodes CDR1 SGHRS and CDR2 YFSETQ. Here the CDR3 DNA reads TGCGCCAGCAGCTTGGCGGCGGGAGCAAACAATGAGCAGTTCTTC. Its translation is CASSLAAGANNEQFF.

This clonotype was found many times. The chain uses TRBV2 and TRBJ2-7, with D perhaps TRBD2 (6 bases). The germline gives CDR1 SNHLY, CDR2 FYNNEI. V was cut by 5 bases and J by 0 bases, with 8 bases left in between. The CDR3 has 13 amino acids. CDR3: CASSLANSYEQYF. The CDR3 nucleotides read TGTGCCAGCAGTCTAGCGAACTCCTACGAGCAGTACTTC.

This clonotype was seen at least ten times. The CDR3 protein is CASSQAIQGIGYTF. The CDR3 DNA is TGTGCCAGCAGCCAAGCAATACAGGGTATCGGCTACACCTTC. This chain connects TRBV3-1 to TRBJ1-2; D perhaps matches TRBD1 (6 bases). The CDR3 has 14 amino acids. Germline lookup yields CDR1 LGHDT and CDR2 YNNKEL (reference sequence). V lost 1 base and J 8 bases, leaving 14 bases between the germline ends.

The table lists this clonotype with many counts. J is TRBJ2-3 and V is TRBV19; D is perhaps TRBD1 (6 bases). This CDR3 has 16 residues. V dropped 2 bases and J dropped 4 bases, with 16 bases sitting between them. Germline V gene data show CDR1 as LNHDA and CDR2 as SQIVND (reference sequence). In DNA form, the CDR3 reads TGTGCCAGTAGTATATACACAGGGAGTGGTGCAGATACGCAGTATTTT. Its translation: CASSIYTGSGADTQYF.

Ten or more counts support this clonotype. V usage is TRBV12-2 and J usage is TRBJ2-1. TRBV12-2 is assigned pseudogene status. The CDR3 spans 15 residues. The CDR3 region has the DNA TGTGCAAGTCGCTTACGGGGGAGCTCCTACAATGAGCAGTTCTTC. Translation gives CASRLRGSSYNEQFF.

By share, this clonotype ranks as medium-sized. The chain joins TRBV3-1 to TRBJ2-7; TRBD2 aligns across 7 bases. Germline-derived CDR1 and CDR2 are LGHDT and YNNKEL (reference sequence). Germline trimming cut 11 bases from V and 3 bases from J; bases unmatched to any gene: 10. CDR3 length: 13 residues. The CDR3 loop is CAHNPGGNYEQYF. CDR3 nucleotide sequence: TGTGCCCATAACCCGGGGGGAAACTACGAGCAGTACTTC.

This clonotype has ten or more counts. The chain has TRBV6-6 and TRBJ2-7; D might be TRBD2 (5 bases). This CDR3 region has 13 residues. V dropped 0 bases and J dropped 3 bases, with 6 bases sitting between them. Germline V gene lookup returns CDR1 MNHNY and CDR2 SVGAGI (reference sequence). The CDR3 loop reads CASSYSGNYEQYF. For the CDR3, the DNA is TGTGCCAGCAGTTACTCCGGGAACTACGAGCAGTACTTC.

This clonotype has more than one count but fewer than ten. The genes are TRBV18 and TRBJ2-7, with a weak D call TRBD1 (6 bases). CDR1 and CDR2 (germline): KGHSH, LQKENI. This CDR3 has 14 residues. Trimming removed 3 bases from V and 5 bases from J, with 14 bases in between. CDR3 region: CASSPGASINEQYF. The CDR3 nucleotides read TGTGCCAGCTCACCGGGGGCTAGTATTAACGAGCAGTACTTC. The whole variable domain, filled in from reference TRBV18 and TRBJ2-7, reads NAGVMQNPRHLVRRRGQEARLRCSPMKGHSHVYWYRQLPEEGLKFMVYLQKENIIDESGMPKERFSAEFPKEGPSILRIQQVVRGDSAAYFCASSPGASINEQYFGPGTRLTVT.

This clonotype was seen ten or more times. The CDR3 region has the DNA TGCGCCAGCAGCTTAGCGGGAGGGTTCTCCTACGAGCAGTACTTC. It encodes CASSLAGGFSYEQYF. The J gene is TRBJ2-7, the V gene TRBV5-1; 10 bases are shared with TRBD2. Germline lookup yields CDR1 SGHRS and CDR2 YFSETQ. The CDR3 contains 15 residues. The ends lost 2 bases at V and 0 bases at J; junction bases unmatched: 2.

This clonotype was recorded at least ten times. This sequence joins TRBV10-3 and TRBJ2-7; D ambiguous. V shed 1 base and J shed 2 bases, with 9 bases lying between them. The CDR3 has 14 amino acids. CDR1 and CDR2 (germline): ENHRY, SYGVKD. The CDR3 reads CAISELGFTYEQYF. The CDR3 DNA sequence: TGTGCCATCAGTGAGTTGGGGTTTACCTACGAGCAGTACTTC.

At least ten counts were recorded for this clonotype. The chain joins TRBV12-3 or TRBV12-4 to TRBJ2-3; TRBD2 matches 9 bases. Trimming cost V 4 bases and J 6 bases; bases outside gene matches: 8. This CDR3 is 15 amino acids long. The CDR3 protein is CASSWLLAGVDTQYF. The CDR3 coding sequence is TGTGCCAGCAGTTGGTTATTAGCGGGAGTTGATACGCAGTATTTT.